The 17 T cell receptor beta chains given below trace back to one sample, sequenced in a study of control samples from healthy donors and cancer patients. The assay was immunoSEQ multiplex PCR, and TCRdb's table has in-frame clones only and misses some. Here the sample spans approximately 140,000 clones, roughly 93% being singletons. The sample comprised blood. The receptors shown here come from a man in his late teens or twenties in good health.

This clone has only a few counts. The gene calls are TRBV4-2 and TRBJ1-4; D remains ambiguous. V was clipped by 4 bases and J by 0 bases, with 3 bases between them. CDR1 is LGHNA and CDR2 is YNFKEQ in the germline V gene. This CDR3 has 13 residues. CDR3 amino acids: CASSPPTNEKLFF. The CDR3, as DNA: TGTGCCAGCAGCCCTCCAACTAATGAAAAACTGTTTTTT.

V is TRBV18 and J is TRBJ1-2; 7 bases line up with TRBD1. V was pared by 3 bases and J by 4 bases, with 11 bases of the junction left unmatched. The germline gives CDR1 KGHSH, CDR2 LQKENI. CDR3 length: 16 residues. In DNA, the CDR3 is TGTGCCAGCTCACCCTCCTCGGGACAGCCGTCCTATGGCTACACCTTC. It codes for CASSPSSGQPSYGYTF.

CDR3: CASSAYGSGTEAFF. As DNA, the CDR3 is TGCGCCAGCAGTGCGTACGGGTCTGGCACTGAAGCTTTCTTT. The genes are TRBV10-2 and TRBJ1-1; D gene ambiguous. Germline CDR1 WSHSY, CDR2 SAAADI. This CDR3 is 14 amino acids long. V lost 4 bases, J lost 4 bases, and 13 bases lay in between.

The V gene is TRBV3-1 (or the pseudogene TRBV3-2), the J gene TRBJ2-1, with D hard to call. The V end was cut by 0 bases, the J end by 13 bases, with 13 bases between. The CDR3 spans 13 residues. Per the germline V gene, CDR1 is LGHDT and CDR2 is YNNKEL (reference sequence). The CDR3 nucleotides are TGTGCCAGCAGCCAAGATACTACAGATTTTCAGTTCTTC. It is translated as CASSQDTTDFQFF.

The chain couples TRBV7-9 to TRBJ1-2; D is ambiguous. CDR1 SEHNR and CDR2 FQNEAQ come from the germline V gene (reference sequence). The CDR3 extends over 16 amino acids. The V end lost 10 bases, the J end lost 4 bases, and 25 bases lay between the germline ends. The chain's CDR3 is CATVSSRESSTYGYTF. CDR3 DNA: TGTGCCACCGTATCCTCCCGGGAGTCCTCTACCTATGGCTACACCTTC.

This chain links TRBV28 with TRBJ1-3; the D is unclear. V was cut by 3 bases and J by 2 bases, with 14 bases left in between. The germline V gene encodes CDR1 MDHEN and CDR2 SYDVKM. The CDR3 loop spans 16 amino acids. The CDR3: CASSLPTSGAGNTIYF. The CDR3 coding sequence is TGTGCCAGCAGTTTGCCCACCAGTGGGGCTGGAAACACCATATATTTT.

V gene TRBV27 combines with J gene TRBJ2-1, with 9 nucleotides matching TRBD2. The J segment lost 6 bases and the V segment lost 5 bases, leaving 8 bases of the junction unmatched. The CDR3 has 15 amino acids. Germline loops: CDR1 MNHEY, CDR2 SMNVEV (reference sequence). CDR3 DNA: TGTGCCAGCAGTCCCCATAGTAGCGGGGGCAATGAGCAGTTCTTC. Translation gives CASSPHSSGGNEQFF.

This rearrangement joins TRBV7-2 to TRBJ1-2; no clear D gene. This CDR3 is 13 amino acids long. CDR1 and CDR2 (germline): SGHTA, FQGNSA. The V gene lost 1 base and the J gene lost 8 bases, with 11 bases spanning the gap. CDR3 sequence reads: CASSLVGYGGYTF. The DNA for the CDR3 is TGTGCCAGCAGCTTAGTAGGTTATGGGGGCTACACCTTC.

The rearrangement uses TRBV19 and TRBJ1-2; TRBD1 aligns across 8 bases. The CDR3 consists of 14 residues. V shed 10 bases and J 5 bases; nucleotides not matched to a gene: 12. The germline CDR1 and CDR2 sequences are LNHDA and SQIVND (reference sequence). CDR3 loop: CATSPGQGSYGYTF. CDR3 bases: TGTGCCACCAGCCCTGGACAGGGATCGTATGGCTACACCTTC.

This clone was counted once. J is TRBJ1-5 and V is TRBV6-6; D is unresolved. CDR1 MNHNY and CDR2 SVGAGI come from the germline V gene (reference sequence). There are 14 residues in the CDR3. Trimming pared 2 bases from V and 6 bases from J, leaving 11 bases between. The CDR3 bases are TGTGCCAGCAGTTACGGCACTCTTATTCAGCCCCAGCATTTT. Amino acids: CASSYGTLIQPQHF.

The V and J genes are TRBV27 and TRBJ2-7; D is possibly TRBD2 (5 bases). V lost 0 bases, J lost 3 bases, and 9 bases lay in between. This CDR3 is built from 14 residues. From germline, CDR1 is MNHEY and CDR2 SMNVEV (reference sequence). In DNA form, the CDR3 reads TGTGCCAGCAGTTTATCTATGGGAGTCTACGAGCAGTACTTC. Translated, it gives CASSLSMGVYEQYF.

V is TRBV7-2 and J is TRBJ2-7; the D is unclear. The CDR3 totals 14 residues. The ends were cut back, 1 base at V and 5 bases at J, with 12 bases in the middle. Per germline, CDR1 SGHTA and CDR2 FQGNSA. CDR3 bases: TGTGCCAGCAGCTTAGTATTCATGGTGGACGAGCAGTACTTC. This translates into CASSLVFMVDEQYF.

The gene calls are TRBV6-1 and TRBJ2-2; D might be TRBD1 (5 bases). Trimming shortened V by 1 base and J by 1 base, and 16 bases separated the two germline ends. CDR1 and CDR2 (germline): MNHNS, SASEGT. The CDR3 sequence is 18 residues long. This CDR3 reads CASSEVVIGHLNTGELFF. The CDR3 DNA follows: TGTGCCAGCAGTGAAGTTGTCATAGGACATCTGAACACCGGGGAGCTGTTTTTT.

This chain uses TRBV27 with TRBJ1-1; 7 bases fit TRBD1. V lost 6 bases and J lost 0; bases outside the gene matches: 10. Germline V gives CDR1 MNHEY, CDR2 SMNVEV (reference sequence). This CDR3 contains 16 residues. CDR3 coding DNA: TGTGCCAGCAGCCCAACAGGGGCCGCCATGAACACTGAAGCTTTCTTT. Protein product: CASSPTGAAMNTEAFF.

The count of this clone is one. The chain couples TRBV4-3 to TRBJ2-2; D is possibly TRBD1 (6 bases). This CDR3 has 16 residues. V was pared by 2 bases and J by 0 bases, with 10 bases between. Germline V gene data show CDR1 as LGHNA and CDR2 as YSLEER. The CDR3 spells CASSQQDSPNTGELFF. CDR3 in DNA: TGCGCCAGCAGCCAACAGGACAGCCCGAACACCGGGGAGCTGTTTTTT.

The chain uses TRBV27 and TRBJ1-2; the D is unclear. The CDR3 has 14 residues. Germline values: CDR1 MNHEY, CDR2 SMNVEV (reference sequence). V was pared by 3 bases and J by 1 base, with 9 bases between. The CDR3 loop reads CASSFSGSNYGYTF. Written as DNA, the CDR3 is TGTGCCAGCAGTTTTTCGGGGAGTAACTATGGCTACACCTTC.

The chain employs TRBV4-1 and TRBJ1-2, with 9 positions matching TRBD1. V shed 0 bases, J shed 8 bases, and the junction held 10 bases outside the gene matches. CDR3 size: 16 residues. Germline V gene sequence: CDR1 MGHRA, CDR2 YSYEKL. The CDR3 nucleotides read TGCGCCAGCAGCCAAGAACCAGGACAGGGGACAGACGGCTACACCTTC. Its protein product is CASSQEPGQGTDGYTF.